The sequence of this T cell receptor beta chain was determined in a study of cytomegalovirus exposure and HLA in healthy donors. Study-level information: The 120 or so validation repertoires, a later analysis reported, used the same platform as the 666 first-cohort repertoires.

Trimming removed 5 bases from V and 4 bases from J; junction bases left unmatched: 10. The V gene's germline CDR1 is MDHEN and CDR2 SYDVKM. The CDR3 has 15 residues. Produced via immunoSEQ multiplex PCR; TCRdb's table is partial and in-frame only. This repertoire shows approximately 70,000 clones, over 90% found once; its top ten account for over 0.8%. Study findings and constraints: There were some public TCRs occurring in many donors, but most TCR sequences were rare. TCR beta chains numbering about 160 were designated cytomegalovirus-associated.

On this clone itself: Antigen specificity is unknown.

The receptor comes from a woman aged 18 to 35 in good health and CMV-seronegative. The specimen was PBMCs. This sequence joins TRBV28 and TRBJ1-2; 7 bases match TRBD1. CDR3 residues: CASSASTGTVYGYTF. CDR3 nucleotides: TGTGCCAGCAGTGCCTCGACAGGGACAGTCTATGGCTACACCTTC.